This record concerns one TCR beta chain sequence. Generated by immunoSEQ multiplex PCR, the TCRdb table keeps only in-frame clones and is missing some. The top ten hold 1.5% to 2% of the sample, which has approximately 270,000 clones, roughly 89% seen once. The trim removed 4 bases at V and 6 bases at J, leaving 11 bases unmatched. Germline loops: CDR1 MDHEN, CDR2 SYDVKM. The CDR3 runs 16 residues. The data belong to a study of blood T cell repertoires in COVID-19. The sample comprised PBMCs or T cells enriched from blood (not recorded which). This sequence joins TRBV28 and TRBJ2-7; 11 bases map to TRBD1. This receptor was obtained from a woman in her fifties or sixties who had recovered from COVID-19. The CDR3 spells CASSSPPDRGRLEQYF. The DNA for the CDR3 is TGTGCCAGCAGTTCACCCCCGGACAGGGGGCGCCTCGAGCAGTACTTC.